Shown below are 20 T cell receptor beta chains from a single sample sequenced in a study of patients and donors after allogeneic stem cell transplantation. TCRdb passed the RT-PCR reads through MiXCR, listing each CDR3 protein once. The sample contains 25,000 to 35,000 distinct CDR3 sequences, approximately 7% of which appear only once. Specimen: blood, either unsorted or a sorted T cell fraction (not recorded which). These TCRs come from a human donor who was either an allogeneic HSCT recipient or a stem cell or donor lymphocyte infusion donor (not recorded which). It is not recorded whose cells these are; they may come from a transplant donor.

There are a few counts of this clonotype. J is TRBJ2-3 and V is TRBV14; no definite D call. This CDR3 has 13 amino acids. CDR1 and CDR2 (germline): SGHDN, FVKESK. V lost 2 bases and J lost 1, with 4 bases in between. CDR3 loop: CASSQRGTDTQYF. The CDR3 DNA reads as TGTGCCAGCAGCCAACGGGGCACAGATACGCAGTATTTT.

This clonotype has at least ten counts. V and J are TRBV7-9 and TRBJ1-2; tentatively, D is TRBD1 (6 bases). CDR1 SEHNR and CDR2 FQNEAQ come from the germline V gene (reference sequence). The CDR3 spans 13 residues. Trimming took 5 bases from V and 5 from J, leaving 12 bases between them. CDR3 in amino acids: CASSQQGNYGYTF. Written as DNA, the CDR3 is TGTGCCAGCAGCCAACAGGGAAATTATGGCTACACCTTC.

This clonotype was detected a few times. V gene TRBV12-3 or TRBV12-4 combines with J gene TRBJ2-7; D perhaps matches TRBD1 (5 bases). The CDR3 covers 14 residues. Trimming shortened V by 1 base and J by 3 bases, and 10 bases separated the two germline ends. CDR3 nucleotide sequence: TGTGCCAGCAGTTTAGGGCAGGGCCACTACGAGCAGTACTTC. Translation: CASSLGQGHYEQYF.

This clonotype was detected ten times or more. The V gene is TRBV18, the J gene TRBJ1-5, with 7 nucleotides matching TRBD1. The germline V gene has CDR1 KGHSH and CDR2 LQKENI. The CDR3 contains 15 residues. The ends lost 3 bases at V and 4 bases at J; junction bases unmatched: 6. This CDR3 is CASSPRGLVNQPQHF. In DNA form, the CDR3 reads TGTGCCAGCTCACCGAGGGGGCTTGTAAATCAGCCCCAGCATTTT.

This clonotype has more than one count but fewer than ten. J is TRBJ2-7 and V is TRBV11-3; TRBD1 or TRBD2 may be the D gene (6 bases each). The germline V and J ends were trimmed by 2 bases and 5 bases, with 7 bases remaining between them. CDR1 SGHNT and CDR2 YENEEA come from the germline V gene. This CDR3 is built from 12 residues. CDR3 coding DNA: TGTGCCAGCAGCTTACGGGGGCACGAGCAGTACTTC. The encoded protein is CASSLRGHEQYF. The full variable domain, completed using reference TRBV11-3 and TRBJ2-7, is EAGVVQSPRYKIIEKKQPVAFWCNPISGHNTLYWYLQNLGQGPELLIRYENEEAVDDSQLPKDRFSAERLKGVDSTLKIQPAELGDSAVYLCASSLRGHEQYFGPGTRLTVT.

Many counts were recorded for this clonotype. The chain combines TRBV3-1 with TRBJ1-4; D gene unclear. V lost 0 bases, J lost 8 bases, and 16 bases lay in between. Per the germline V gene, CDR1 is LGHDT and CDR2 is YNNKEL (reference sequence). The CDR3 is 16 residues long. Here the CDR3 reads CASSQDEVGSWEKLFF. The DNA of the CDR3 is TGTGCCAGCAGCCAAGATGAGGTGGGCAGTTGGGAAAAACTGTTTTTT.

On this clonotype itself: A much larger clone differs by one base, so this may be a read error. This chain joins TRBV12-3 or TRBV12-4 and TRBJ1-5; 7 bases agree with TRBD1. CDR3 size: 13 residues. After removal of 5 bases from V and 11 bases from J, the junction contained 9 bases not matched to a gene. As DNA, the CDR3 is TGTGCCAGCAGTCGGGGGACAGCACAGACCCAGCATTTT. This translates into CASSRGTAQTQHF.

This clonotype was seen repeatedly, ten times or more. The genes are TRBV6-5 and TRBJ1-4; 8 bases match TRBD1. The ends lost 2 bases at V and 4 bases at J; junction bases unmatched: 6. CDR1 MNHEY and CDR2 SVGAGI come from the germline V gene. The CDR3 is made up of 16 amino acids. The CDR3 spells CASSYALGQGNEKLFF. The CDR3, as DNA: TGTGCCAGCAGTTACGCTCTCGGACAGGGTAATGAAAAACTGTTTTTT.

Ten or more counts support this clonotype. This sequence joins TRBV7-2 and TRBJ1-5; D perhaps matches TRBD1 (6 bases). The CDR3 loop spans 13 amino acids. The germline V gene encodes CDR1 SGHTA and CDR2 FQGNSA. Trimming took 4 bases from V and 7 from J, leaving 11 bases between them. The CDR3: CASSSVGGQPQHF. As DNA, the CDR3 is TGTGCCAGCAGCTCCGTGGGGGGCCAGCCCCAGCATTTT.

The chain links TRBV29-1 to TRBJ2-5; D unclear. The CDR3 has 15 amino acids. CDR1 SQVTM and CDR2 ANQGSEA come from the germline V gene. The germline V and J ends were trimmed by 4 bases and 3 bases, with 18 bases remaining between them. CDR3 sequence (DNA): TGCAGCGTTGTATATGGTACCCTGAAGGAAGAGACCCAGTACTTC. Translation: CSVVYGTLKEETQYF.

Concerning this clonotype: This may be a read error, as it is one base from a much larger clone. The chain couples TRBV2 to TRBJ2-3; TRBD2 aligns across 14 bases. V shed 8 bases, J shed 9 bases, and the junction held 7 bases outside the gene matches. The CDR3 covers 14 residues. CDR1 and CDR2 (germline): SNHLY, FYNNEI. DNA for the CDR3: TGTGCCAGCCTGGGACTAGCGGGAGAAGAGACGCAGTATTTT. Residues: CASLGLAGEETQYF.

V usage is TRBV5-8 and J usage is TRBJ1-5; a possible D gene is TRBD1 (5 bases). CDR1 is SGHTS, CDR2 YDEGEE, per germline. The CDR3 spans 14 residues. V gave up 1 base and J gave up 7 bases, with 12 bases separating them. DNA of the CDR3: TGTGCCAGCAGCTTGTGGGGCAGGGAACAGCCCCAGCATTTT. As protein: CASSLWGREQPQHF.

Ten or more counts support this clonotype. The V gene is TRBV15, the J gene TRBJ2-2; maybe TRBD1 (5 bases). The CDR3 has 16 amino acids. Trimming took 0 bases from V and 1 from J, leaving 9 bases between them. Germline V gene lookup returns CDR1 LNHNV and CDR2 YYDKDF (reference sequence). The CDR3 sequence is CATSRDVTVNTGELFF. The CDR3 nucleotides are TGTGCCACCAGCAGAGACGTGACAGTGAACACCGGGGAGCTGTTTTTT.

This clonotype has a handful of counts. This chain uses TRBV11-3 with TRBJ2-1; 8 bases match TRBD1. Germline values: CDR1 SGHNT, CDR2 YENEEA. With V trimmed by 5 bases and J by 3 bases, 12 bases remained unmatched. The CDR3 consists of 17 residues. As DNA, the CDR3 is TGTGCCAGCAGCCCCCGACAGGGGCGGTTAGTCTACAATGAGCAGTTCTTC. Its protein product is CASSPRQGRLVYNEQFF.

The chain recombines TRBV5-1 with TRBJ2-2, with D possibly matching TRBD2 (5 bases). Trimming pared 1 base from V and 4 bases from J, leaving 11 bases between. This CDR3 spans 15 amino acids. The germline V gene has CDR1 SGHRS and CDR2 YFSETQ. The CDR3 sequence: CASSLRASSTGELFF. CDR3 DNA sequence: TGCGCCAGCAGCTTGAGGGCTAGCAGCACCGGGGAGCTGTTTTTT.

This chain uses TRBV2 with TRBJ2-3; 9 bases align to TRBD2. CDR3 length: 14 amino acids. CDR1 and CDR2 (germline): SNHLY, FYNNEI. With V trimmed by 7 bases and J by 4 bases, 6 bases remained unmatched. The CDR3 nucleotides read TGTGCCAGCATGCGGGAGGGCCAGGCAGATACGCAGTATTTT. Its protein product is CASMREGQADTQYF.

The rearrangement links TRBV24-1 to TRBJ2-3; 9 bases are shared with TRBD1. J was trimmed by 7 bases and V by 6 bases; bases with no gene match: 10. The CDR3 has 15 residues. Germline CDR1 is KGHDR and CDR2 is SFDVKD. The CDR3 DNA is TGTGCCACCAGTTTGGGACAGGGTTCTCCCCATACGCAGTATTTT. Residues: CATSLGQGSPHTQYF.

This clonotype was counted at least ten times. This rearrangement joins TRBV4-3 to TRBJ2-5; D remains unclear. From germline, CDR1 is LGHNA and CDR2 YSLEER. Trimming stripped 0 bases from V and 4 bases from J, with 3 bases between. CDR3 size: 12 residues. This CDR3 reads CASSQEGETQYF. CDR3 coding DNA: TGCGCCAGCAGCCAAGAAGGAGAGACCCAGTACTTC.

For this clonotype: Possible read error: a much larger clone is one base away. J is TRBJ1-2 and V is TRBV7-9; D unclear. The ends were cut back, 5 bases at V and 7 bases at J, with 14 bases in the middle. Germline assignment: CDR1 SEHNR and CDR2 FQNEAQ (reference sequence). The CDR3 spans 13 residues. The DNA for the CDR3 is TGTGCCAGCAGCCGGCTAAGAGAAGTTGGCTACACCTTC. Translation gives CASSRLREVGYTF.

In its sample, this clonotype was seen many times. The V and J genes are TRBV4-2 and TRBJ1-5, with no clear D. Germline CDR1 reads LGHNA; CDR2 reads YNFKEQ. Trimming took off 0 bases at V and 8 bases at J, with 11 bases between the two ends. The CDR3 runs 14 residues. The CDR3 is CASSQDKELKPQHF. CDR3 sequence (DNA): TGTGCCAGCAGCCAAGATAAGGAGTTGAAGCCCCAGCATTTT.